This paragraph covers one TCR beta chain sequence. What it binds is not known. Trimming removed 7 bases at V and 4 bases at J, with 16 bases between. The length of the CDR3 is 15 residues. CDR1 is LNHDA and CDR2 is SQIVND in the germline V gene (reference sequence). The sample originates from a study of cytomegalovirus exposure and HLA in healthy donors. Study summary: The same platform used for the 650 to 850 first-cohort repertoires was also used for the 90 to 150 validation repertoires, as a later analysis reported.

Sequencing used immunoSEQ multiplex PCR; TCRdb keeps in-frame clones, though not all of them. Found here are about 360,000 clones, more than 80% of them singletons; the top ten hold roughly 0.82%. General observations from the study: Using the classifier, cytomegalovirus status was reportedly diagnosed with high specificity and sensitivity. Subsequent analysis of the 100 to 150 validation repertoires found a tendency for first-cohort TCR clusters to co-occur.

This TCR derives from a woman under 30 in good health and CMV-seronegative. Sequencing was done on a sample of PBMCs. The chain has TRBV19 and TRBJ1-4, with D maybe TRBD1 (5 bases). CDR3 sequence reads: CASTARQSINEKLFF. In nucleotides, the CDR3 is TGTGCCAGTACAGCTCGACAGAGTATTAATGAAAAACTGTTTTTT.